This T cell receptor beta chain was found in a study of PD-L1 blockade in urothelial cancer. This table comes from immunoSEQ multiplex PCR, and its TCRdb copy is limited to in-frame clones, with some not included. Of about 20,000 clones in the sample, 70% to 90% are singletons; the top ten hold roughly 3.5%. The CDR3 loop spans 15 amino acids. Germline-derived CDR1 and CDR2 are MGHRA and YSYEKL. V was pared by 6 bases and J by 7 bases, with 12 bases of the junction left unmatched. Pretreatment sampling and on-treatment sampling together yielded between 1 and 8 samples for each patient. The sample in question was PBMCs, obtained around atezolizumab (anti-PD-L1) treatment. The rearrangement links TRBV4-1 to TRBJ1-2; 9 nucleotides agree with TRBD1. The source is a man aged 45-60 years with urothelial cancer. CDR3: CASSKEAWTGAGYTF. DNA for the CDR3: TGCGCCAGCAGTAAAGAGGCGTGGACAGGGGCTGGCTACACCTTC.